This T cell receptor (beta chain) came from a study of T cell responses to AZD1222 COVID-19 vaccine (dated by TCRdb to about 2021). Describing the broader study: A total of over 230 trial participants underwent TCR sequencing, of whom approximately 210 received two doses of AZD1222 and about 26 received two doses of the MenACWY control vaccine. Enrollment into the trials was organized by age into subgroups of 18-55, 56-69 and 70-plus years, and those subgroups contained about 160, 30 and 59 TCR-sequenced participants, respectively. General conclusions and limits of the study: Because no day 14 peak-response samples were available, the repertoires could be characterized only after the peak T cell response. CD4 TCRs associated with the vaccine covered the entire spike protein, and the dominant responses were in regions 160-218 and 743-854. Conclusions about previously exposed vaccinees were limited because only six or seven AZD1222 recipients were SARS-CoV-2 seropositive at baseline. Spike-specific TCR breadth and depth rose significantly after two AZD1222 doses compared with day 0 and with MenACWY recipients. The 56-69-year group was small, and its depth increase did not reach significance, likely because of low power. Participants were mostly white British and included more females than males, and it was suggested by the authors that clonal diversity may have been underestimated. Epitopes outside the regions mutated in the B.1.351 and B.1.1.7 variants were reportedly recognized by nearly half of the unique spike-specific TCRs.

Points on this clone: Its antigen is still unknown. No clone much larger than this one lies a single base away; base qualities are absent.

The CDR3 regions of human TCRbeta chains were subjected to immunosequencing. The paper's data handling went like this. TCRs in the repertoires were matched against a reference library of SARS-CoV-2-specific TCRs that had been generated with the MIRA antigen-specificity platform. Breadth was defined as the fraction of unique TCRs that were SARS-CoV-2-associated. Depth was defined as the fraction of total T cells that were SARS-CoV-2-associated. Using the MIRA data, every spike-specific TCR was mapped to the spike region that the TCR reacted to and assigned to either a CD4 or a CD8 class. Log10-transformed breadth and depth values were compared by one-way ANOVA with Sidak's multiple comparisons tests. Here the immuneACCESS table is served through TCRdb, limited to in-frame sequences with V and J called. Missing clones are a known gap in these copies; in checked studies unresolved V genes cover under half, and the rest lacks a known reason. Clonal size and the V and J genes are those of that table, whereas D and trimming came from the DNA. The sample table contains about 120,000 clones; only one count was recorded for 75% to 90% of them. Roughly 7% of the sample belongs to the ten largest clones.

Interpreted using the paper, the time point label stands for: about 28 days (+/-7) after the second vaccine dose. Because spike-specific TCR depth and breadth did not differ between the two schedules, AZD1222 recipients who got a second dose at roughly 4 weeks were pooled with those who got a second dose at roughly 12 weeks. The vaccinee samples were drawn from two UK trials, COV001 and COV002, one of which was a single-blind randomized controlled phase 2/3 trial testing AZD1222 (ChAdOx1 nCoV-19) in healthy adults. For TCRbeta chain sequencing, PBMC samples from trial participants were taken at day 0 and at day 28 after the second dose. The receptor was isolated from an adult who received the AZD1222 COVID-19 vaccine. The sample consisted of peripheral blood, taken 28 days after the second AZD1222 dose.

The CDR3 corresponds to CASSITGTANTEAFF. The sequenced DNA is TGTGCCAGCAGCATTACCGGGACAGCGAACACTGAAGCTTTCTTT. The chain is assembled from TRBV7-3 and TRBJ1-1, and 7 bases in between align with TRBD1. CDR1 SGHTA and CDR2 FQGTGA were looked up in the germline V gene. The CDR3 goes from the cysteine to the phenylalanine over 15 residues. This entry keeps only the CDR3 DNA: 45 bases, framed from base 1. At the junction V is shortened by 5 bases and J by 1 base; bases outside the gene matches: 7.